This T cell receptor (beta chain) comes out of a study of CD8 T cells in ankylosing spondylitis. Overall study findings and caveats: The study identified a TCR beta motif of fewer than 10 highly homologous variants that appeared characteristic of ankylosing spondylitis blood. According to the report, clones linked to the disease were significantly enriched in matched synovial fluid samples taken from ankylosing spondylitis patients. Clones linked to the disease showed a CD8+ phenotype. They occurred at relatively low frequencies in peripheral blood. Some motif variants were previously reported in reactive arthritis synovial fluid and blood.

Quantitative 5'-RACE with molecular barcodes produced the TCR beta libraries. TCRdb re-called the 5' RACE reads through MiXCR, storing one row per CDR3 protein. Of some 700,000 distinct CDR3 sequences in the sample, over 15% were seen once. This clonotype was observed a few times. The target antigen is unknown. The specimen was blood, either unsorted or a sorted T cell fraction (not recorded which). This receptor was obtained from a male donor with ankylosing spondylitis.

The CDR3, as DNA: TGTGCCAGCAGCGGCTGGACTAGCGGGAGCGGGACCCAGTACTTC. Translation: CASSGWTSGSGTQYF. J is TRBJ2-5 and V is TRBV7-2; 13 bases line up with TRBD2. The CDR3 runs to 15 residues. V gave up 5 bases and J gave up 7 bases; unmatched junction bases: 7. The V gene's germline CDR1 is SGHTA and CDR2 FQGNSA.